This T cell receptor beta chain was captured in a study of blood T cell repertoires in COVID-19. About the study: Samples representing acute and convalescent COVID-19 were sourced from the United States, Italy and Spain. The cDNA or gDNA used as material had been derived from T cells, B-cell-depleted T cells, or PBMCs.

Germline lookup yields CDR1 KGHSH and CDR2 LQKENI. V lost 6 bases, J lost 0 bases, and 14 bases lay in between. The CDR3 has 15 residues. Clones were read by immunoSEQ multiplex PCR, and TCRdb kept only the in-frame ones, dropping some. The sample has about 240,000 clones, roughly 85% seen once. The sample comprised peripheral blood. The clonotype comes from a man aged 45-65 years with COVID-19, enrolled during active disease. The chain combines TRBV18 with TRBJ1-1, with a tentative D call TRBD1 (6 bases). CDR3 in amino acids: CASSQGFEMNTEAFF. CDR3 DNA: TGTGCCAGCTCGCAGGGGTTCGAAATGAACACTGAAGCTTTCTTT.